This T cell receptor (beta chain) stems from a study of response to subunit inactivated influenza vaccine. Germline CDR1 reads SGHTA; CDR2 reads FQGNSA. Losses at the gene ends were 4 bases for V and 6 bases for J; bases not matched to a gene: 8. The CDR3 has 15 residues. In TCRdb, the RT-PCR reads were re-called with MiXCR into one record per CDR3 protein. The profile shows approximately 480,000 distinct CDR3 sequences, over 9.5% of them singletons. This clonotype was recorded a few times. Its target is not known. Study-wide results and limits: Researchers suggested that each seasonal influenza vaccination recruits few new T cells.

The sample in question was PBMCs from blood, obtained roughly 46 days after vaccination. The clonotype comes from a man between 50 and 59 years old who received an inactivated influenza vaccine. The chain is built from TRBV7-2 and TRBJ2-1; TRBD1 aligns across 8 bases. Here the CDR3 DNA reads TGTGCCAGCAGCTATGGGACAGGAATAGGCAATGAGCAGTTCTTC. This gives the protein CASSYGTGIGNEQFF.